The sequence of this T cell receptor beta chain was determined in a study of T cell responses to AZD1222 COVID-19 vaccine. Study observations and caveats: Spike-wide coverage was observed for vaccine-associated CD4 TCRs, with dominant responses at 160-218 and 743-854.

Clones were read by immunoSEQ multiplex PCR, and TCRdb kept only the in-frame ones, dropping some. The sample includes 160,000 or so clones, about 87% of them seen just once. This clone occurred once. Its matching antigen is unknown. The CDR3 runs to 17 residues. Germline CDR1 SGHRS, CDR2 YFSETQ. V was trimmed by 0 bases and J by 6 bases, leaving 22 bases between them. V usage is TRBV5-1 and J usage is TRBJ2-7; possibly TRBD1 for D (5 bases). This receptor was identified in an adult who received the AZD1222 COVID-19 vaccine. The sample here was peripheral blood, taken 28 days after the second AZD1222 dose. CDR3 bases: TGCGCCAGCAGCTTGGTCCCCTCAGGGTTTTCCCCTACCGAGCAGTACTTC. Its protein product is CASSLVPSGFSPTEQYF.